This T cell receptor beta chain appears in the sequencing data of a study of blood T cell repertoires in COVID-19. Study-wide background: Nucleic acid was either cDNA or gDNA, and it came from T cells, B-cell-depleted T cells, or PBMCs.

The germline gives CDR1 LGHNA, CDR2 YNFKEQ. Trimming left V 0 bases short and J 8 bases short, with 28 bases between. The CDR3 covers 19 residues. Ages ranged from roughly 18 to 100 years, with residence in about 24 US areas. Participant-given clinical history determined each cohort assignment. Donors in Cohort 3 counted as recovered after two negative PCRs, clearance, or symptom resolution. Data came from immunoSEQ multiplex PCR; TCRdb stores just in-frame clones and leaves some out. The profile shows some 110,000 clones, over 80% of them singletons. The chain uses TRBV4-2 and TRBJ1-2, with D unresolved. Sequencing input: PBMCs or T cells enriched from blood (not recorded which). This TCR derives from a woman aged 30 to 39 who had recovered from COVID-19. This CDR3 reads CASSQDPTVQEPLIGGYTF. The CDR3 region has the DNA TGTGCCAGCAGCCAAGATCCCACGGTCCAGGAACCCTTAATTGGCGGCTACACCTTC.